What follows are 21 T cell receptor beta chains derived from one specimen sequenced in a study of identical twins. MiXCR, applied by TCRdb to the 5' RACE reads, yields one record per CDR3 protein. The repertoire holds 200,000 to 250,000 distinct CDR3 sequences, with approximately 7.3% as singletons. The sample also formed part of further work on yellow fever vaccine responses in identical twins.

Sequenced material: CD8+ T cells sorted from blood. The receptors were sampled from a woman under 30 in good health.

The CDR3 reads CSSLRVRDSRRETQYF. DNA for the CDR3: TGCAGTTCGCTACGGGTCAGGGACTCTAGGCGAGAGACCCAGTACTTC. The chain uses TRBV20-1 and TRBJ2-5; D possibly corresponds to TRBD2 (6 bases). Trimming shortened V by 8 bases and J by 4 bases, and 26 bases separated the two germline ends. Per the germline V gene, CDR1 is DFQATT and CDR2 is SNEGSKA (reference sequence). The CDR3 has 16 residues.

This clonotype turned up a few times. This chain joins TRBV6-2 or TRBV6-3 and TRBJ2-4; D remains ambiguous. Trimming stripped 8 bases from V and 8 bases from J, with 10 bases between. CDR3 length: 11 amino acids. From germline, CDR1 is MNHEY and CDR2 SVGEGT. CDR3: CASGLGYIQYF. The DNA of the CDR3 is TGTGCCAGCGGGTTGGGTTACATTCAGTACTTC.

This clonotype showed up many times. This rearrangement joins TRBV29-1 to TRBJ1-1; no firm D call. Germline CDR1 is SQVTM and CDR2 is ANQGSEA. CDR3 length equals 12 residues. V dropped 4 bases and J dropped 5 bases, with 11 bases sitting between them. CDR3 sequence (DNA): TGCAGCGTTGCCGGTCGGGAGACTGAAGCTTTCTTT. Translating it yields CSVAGRETEAFF.

There are a few counts of this clonotype. The chain combines TRBV6-1 with TRBJ2-5, with a possible D match to TRBD2 (5 bases). V was clipped by 1 base and J by 3 bases, with 12 bases between them. The germline gives CDR1 MNHNS, CDR2 SASEGT. The CDR3 totals 15 residues. CDR3 in amino acids: CASSEGRMREETQYF. CDR3 nucleotides: TGTGCCAGCAGTGAAGGAAGGATGAGGGAAGAGACCCAGTACTTC.

This clonotype was detected ten times or more. The V gene is TRBV3-1, the J gene TRBJ2-7; D is unclear. Germline CDR1 and CDR2: LGHDT and YNNKEL (reference sequence). The CDR3 covers 14 residues. V lost 1 base, J lost 1 base, and 8 bases lay in between. This chain's CDR3 is CASSQAGVSYEQYF. DNA of the CDR3: TGTGCCAGCAGCCAAGCGGGTGTTTCCTACGAGCAGTACTTC.

This clonotype occurred a few times. This sequence joins TRBV20-1 and TRBJ2-7; D remains ambiguous. V lost 0 bases and J 3 bases, leaving 12 bases between the germline ends. The CDR3 has 14 residues. CDR1 and CDR2 (germline): DFQATT, SNEGSKA (reference sequence). CDR3 residues: CSARDLGRNYEQYV. The DNA for the CDR3 is TGCAGTGCTAGAGATCTAGGCAGAAACTACGAGCAGTACGTC.

This clonotype was recorded many times. V and J are TRBV4-1 and TRBJ2-2, with D perhaps matching TRBD2 (6 bases). Trimming cost V 3 bases and J 5 bases, with 13 bases left between them. The CDR3 loop spans 15 amino acids. Germline V gene sequence: CDR1 MGHRA, CDR2 YSYEKL. CDR3 amino acids: CASSHGGGGTGELFF. Written as DNA, the CDR3 is TGCGCCAGCAGCCATGGCGGAGGAGGGACCGGGGAGCTGTTTTTT.

This clonotype qualifies as large. The gene calls are TRBV25-1 and TRBJ2-1; TRBD1 matches at 8 bases. Germline-derived CDR1 and CDR2 are MGHDK and SYGVNS. The CDR3 is 18 amino acids. Losses at the gene ends were 0 bases for V and 6 bases for J; bases not matched to a gene: 13. The CDR3 DNA follows: TGTGCCAGCAGTGAATATAAGGGGACAGGCCTGACGGGCAATGAGCAGTTCTTC. It translates to CASSEYKGTGLTGNEQFF.

In this sample, this clonotype turned up many times. The chain employs TRBV21-1 and TRBJ1-2; the table's D call of TRBD1 was not tested on the DNA. TRBV21-1 is recorded as a pseudogene. This CDR3 is 16 amino acids long. CDR3 protein: CASSLPLKQANYGYTF. CDR3 nucleotide sequence: TGTGCCAGCAGCCTGCCCCTCAAGCAAGCTAACTATGGCTACACCTTC.

This clonotype was counted a few times. The chain couples TRBV3-1 to TRBJ2-3; TRBD2 matches at 11 bases. This CDR3 has 17 amino acids. Germline V gene data show CDR1 as LGHDT and CDR2 as YNNKEL (reference sequence). The J segment lost 0 bases and the V segment lost 8 bases, leaving 10 bases of the junction unmatched. CDR3 coding DNA: TGTGCCAGCCCCTTAACCGGGACTAGCGGTAGCACAGATACGCAGTATTTT. Residues: CASPLTGTSGSTDTQYF.

The V and J genes are TRBV7-9 and TRBJ2-7; the D is unclear. There are 12 residues in the CDR3. Germline V gene lookup returns CDR1 SEHNR and CDR2 FQNEAQ (reference sequence). The germline V and J ends were trimmed by 7 bases and 2 bases, with 9 bases remaining between them. DNA for the CDR3: TGTGCCAGCATGGCTCGTACCTACGAGCAGTACTTC. It is translated as CASMARTYEQYF.

This clonotype was counted many times. The chain links TRBV5-5 to TRBJ2-1; D is perhaps TRBD1 (6 bases). This CDR3 is 16 amino acids long. CDR1 is SGHKS and CDR2 is YYEKEE in the germline V gene (reference sequence). V lost 2 bases and J 10 bases, leaving 22 bases between the germline ends. CDR3 in DNA: TGTGCCAGCAGCTTCTACAGGGACGTACCCTACCGAGAGCAGTTCTTC. Translation: CASSFYRDVPYREQFF.

This clonotype was found a few times. The CDR3: CASSLDMRGAWNEQFF. The CDR3 DNA sequence: TGTGCCAGCAGTTTGGACATGAGGGGGGCTTGGAATGAGCAGTTCTTC. This chain connects TRBV28 to TRBJ2-1, with D perhaps being TRBD1 or TRBD2 (6 bases each). Trimming pared 3 bases from V and 7 bases from J, leaving 19 bases between. The germline V gene has CDR1 MDHEN and CDR2 SYDVKM. The CDR3 is 16 residues long.

The table lists this clonotype with many counts. V usage is TRBV20-1 and J usage is TRBJ2-3; D is possibly TRBD2 (6 bases). V gave up 5 bases and J gave up 1 base, with 13 bases separating them. Germline CDR1 DFQATT, CDR2 SNEGSKA (reference sequence). The CDR3 totals 14 residues. The CDR3 here is CSAELAFGTDTQYF. For the CDR3, the DNA is TGCAGTGCTGAACTAGCCTTCGGCACAGATACGCAGTATTTT.

This clonotype was detected ten times or more. This chain uses TRBV28 with TRBJ2-3; 14 bases are shared with TRBD2. From germline, CDR1 is MDHEN and CDR2 SYDVKM. CDR3 size: 16 residues. V was pared by 10 bases and J by 8 bases, with 14 bases of the junction left unmatched. CDR3 sequence (DNA): TGTGCCACCCTCGGACTAGCGGGGGGACCTCCTAGTACGCAGTATTTT. Translating gives CATLGLAGGPPSTQYF.

The V gene is TRBV2, the J gene TRBJ1-5, with D tentatively TRBD1 (6 bases). The CDR3 is 14 residues long. CDR1 is SNHLY and CDR2 is FYNNEI in the germline V gene. V lost 6 bases and J 4 bases, leaving 13 bases between the germline ends. The DNA for the CDR3 is TGTGCCAGCAGAGGGGACACGGGGAATCAGCCCCAGCATTTT. It specifies CASRGDTGNQPQHF.

This clonotype was seen only a few times. CDR3 amino acids: CASRSGPGELFF. For the CDR3, the DNA is TGTGCCTCACGAAGCGGTCCCGGGGAGCTGTTTTTT. The chain joins TRBV6-5 to TRBJ2-2; a possible D gene is TRBD2 (5 bases). Germline-derived CDR1 and CDR2 are MNHEY and SVGAGI. This CDR3 has 12 residues. Trimming cost V 11 bases and J 6 bases, with 13 bases left between them.

The rearrangement joins TRBV29-1 to TRBJ1-1; 8 nucleotides match TRBD1. This CDR3 region has 12 residues. Per the germline V gene, CDR1 is SQVTM and CDR2 is ANQGSEA. Trimming at V came to 6 bases and at J to 4 bases, leaving 4 bases not matched to a gene. The CDR3 DNA sequence: TGCAGCGTGGTACAGGGGGGCACTGAAGCTTTCTTT. This gives the protein CSVVQGGTEAFF.

This clonotype was seen many times. The chain links TRBV25-1 to TRBJ2-7; D possibly corresponds to TRBD1 (5 bases). Per germline, CDR1 MGHDK and CDR2 SYGVNS. The CDR3 consists of 13 residues. The V end lost 6 bases, the J end lost 2 bases, and 11 bases lay between the germline ends. CDR3 DNA sequence: TGTGCCAGCAGCACTCAGGGAACCTACGAGCAGTACTTC. Translation gives CASSTQGTYEQYF.

The chain is built from TRBV20-1 and TRBJ2-1; D is uncertain. CDR1 and CDR2 (germline): DFQATT, SNEGSKA (reference sequence). This CDR3 has 13 residues. The V end was cut by 5 bases, the J end by 0 bases, with 8 bases between. In DNA, the CDR3 is TGCAGTGCTGGAACTACCTCCTACAATGAGCAGTTCTTC. It is translated as CSAGTTSYNEQFF.

In this sample, this clonotype turned up many times. The rearrangement links TRBV2 to TRBJ2-5; 7 bases are a match to TRBD1. V was clipped by 8 bases and J by 4 bases; unmatched bases: 10. The CDR3 runs 14 residues. Germline CDR1 SNHLY, CDR2 FYNNEI. The CDR3 DNA reads TGTGCCAGCCGGGGACAGCTAAACGGAGAGACCCAGTACTTC. Encoded protein: CASRGQLNGETQYF.